The 24 T cell receptor beta chains listed next were all sequenced from one sample in a study of preoperative IRX-2 immunotherapy in early breast cancer. The assay was immunoSEQ multiplex PCR, and TCRdb's table has in-frame clones only and misses some. This sample has 30,000 to 35,000 clones, with 75% to 90% found just once. Regarding treatment: preoperative locoregional IRX-2 cytokine immunotherapy. The sample consisted of lymph node tissue, taken from a patient treated with IRX-2 immunotherapy. Receptor source: a human donor with breast cancer.

The chain recombines TRBV19 with TRBJ1-5, with unresolved D. The CDR3 contains 14 residues. V lost 3 bases, J lost 5 bases, and 11 bases lay in between. Germline V lookup: CDR1 LNHDA, CDR2 SQIVND (reference sequence). The CDR3 region is CASSMRNTHQPQHF. For the CDR3, the DNA is TGTGCCAGTAGTATGAGGAACACCCATCAGCCCCAGCATTTT.

Only a few counts were recorded for this clone. The chain has TRBV19 and TRBJ2-3, with 9 bases lining up with TRBD2. The germline V gene has CDR1 LNHDA and CDR2 SQIVND (reference sequence). V trimming: 2 bases; J trimming: 6 bases; junction bases outside the gene matches: 6. The CDR3 is 15 amino acids. CDR3 bases: TGTGCCAGTAGTATAATGACTAGCGGCTTGGATACGCAGTATTTT. Translating gives CASSIMTSGLDTQYF.

V usage is TRBV28 and J usage is TRBJ2-2; no clear D. The ends were cut back, 5 bases at V and 0 bases at J, with 13 bases in the middle. This CDR3 has 16 residues. CDR1 and CDR2 from the germline V gene are MDHEN and SYDVKM. CDR3 in amino acids: CASSIYTVTNTGELFF. CDR3 DNA: TGTGCCAGCAGTATATACACGGTCACGAACACCGGGGAGCTGTTTTTT.

The chain joins TRBV7-6 to TRBJ2-2, with 13 bases matching TRBD2. The CDR3 is 16 residues long. V gave up 3 bases and J gave up 5 bases; unmatched junction bases: 3. Germline V lookup: CDR1 SGHVS, CDR2 FNYEAQ. The CDR3 sequence: CASSLPGLAGTGELFF. CDR3 DNA sequence: TGTGCCAGCAGCTTGCCGGGACTAGCGGGAACCGGGGAGCTGTTTTTT.

The CDR3 nucleotides are TGTGCCAGCAGTTACTCGCAGGGAGGAATCACAGATACGCAGTATTTT. It specifies CASSYSQGGITDTQYF. The J gene is TRBJ2-3, the V gene TRBV6-8; weak D call: TRBD2 (6 bases). Germline lookup yields CDR1 MNHGY and CDR2 SAAAGT. V lost 0 bases and J lost 2, with 12 bases in between. This CDR3 has 16 amino acids.

As DNA, the CDR3 is TGTGCCAGCAGTGAATTGCGGGGGGTTAGGGAGCAGTTCTTC. Translated: CASSELRGVREQFF. This rearrangement joins TRBV2 to TRBJ2-1; 8 nucleotides line up with TRBD2. The germline CDR1 and CDR2 sequences are SNHLY and FYNNEI. CDR3 length: 14 residues. The J segment lost 10 bases and the V segment lost 2 bases, leaving 7 bases of the junction unmatched.

The chain combines TRBV19 with TRBJ1-5; D is undetermined. V was clipped by 7 bases and J by 3 bases, with 10 bases between them. Germline CDR1 reads LNHDA; CDR2 reads SQIVND (reference sequence). The CDR3 contains 13 residues. In DNA, the CDR3 is TGTGCCAGTACCCGCGGCTACAATCAGCCCCAGCATTTT. It is translated as CASTRGYNQPQHF. The whole variable domain, remainder taken from reference TRBV19 and TRBJ1-5, is DGGITQSPKYLFRKEGQNVTLSCEQNLNHDAMYWYRQDPGQGLRLIYYSQIVNDFQKGDIAEGYSVSREKKESFPLTVTSAQKNPTAFYLCASTRGYNQPQHFGDGTRLSIL.

J is TRBJ1-1 and V is TRBV6-4; D is perhaps TRBD1 (6 bases). Germline CDR1 reads MRHNA; CDR2 reads SNTAGT. Trimming pared 7 bases from V and 0 bases from J, leaving 12 bases between. The length of the CDR3 is 14 residues. CDR3 amino acids: CASTSDRLNTEAFF. The CDR3 DNA reads TGTGCCAGCACCTCCGACAGGCTGAACACTGAAGCTTTCTTT.

This sequence joins TRBV5-1 and TRBJ2-1; D not certain. The CDR3 is made up of 15 amino acids. Trimming left V 4 bases short and J 4 bases short, with 15 bases between. CDR1 SGHRS and CDR2 YFSETQ come from the germline V gene. CDR3 sequence (DNA): TGCGCCAGCAGCCTAGAGAGTCCGAGGTACAATGAGCAGTTCTTC. Translating gives CASSLESPRYNEQFF.

The chain uses TRBV11-3 and TRBJ2-7, with D perhaps TRBD1 or TRBD2 (6 bases each). The germline CDR1 and CDR2 sequences are SGHNT and YENEEA. The length of the CDR3 is 14 residues. V dropped 5 bases and J dropped 2 bases, with 13 bases sitting between them. The CDR3 DNA reads TGTGCCAGCAGCCGTTGGGGGGCAGCCTACGAGCAGTACTTC. Protein sequence: CASSRWGAAYEQYF.

The CDR3 sequence is CASSYTQGAGQPQHF. The CDR3 DNA reads TGTGCCAGCAGTTACACACAGGGGGCGGGCCAGCCCCAGCATTTT. V gene TRBV6-8 combines with J gene TRBJ1-5; 9 bases match TRBD1. V lost 2 bases to trimming and J lost 7 bases; unmatched junction nucleotides: 6. Germline CDR1 and CDR2: MNHGY and SAAAGT. This CDR3 has 15 residues.

DNA for the CDR3: TGTGCCATAGGAGTCGGCAGGGAGGAGGAAAAACTGTTTTTT. It codes for CAIGVGREEEKLFF. This rearrangement joins TRBV6-8 to TRBJ1-4, with TRBD1 as a possible D gene (5 bases). V was pared by 10 bases and J by 8 bases, with 20 bases between. The CDR3 length is 14 residues. Germline lookup yields CDR1 MNHGY and CDR2 SAAAGT.

The chain links TRBV5-1 to TRBJ2-7; TRBD2 matches 13 bases. Per the germline V gene, CDR1 is SGHRS and CDR2 is YFSETQ. The J segment lost 4 bases and the V segment lost 1 base, leaving 5 bases of the junction unmatched. This CDR3 contains 16 residues. CDR3 residues: CASSLTTSGGSYEQYF. CDR3 nucleotide sequence: TGCGCCAGCAGCTTGACGACTAGCGGGGGGTCTTACGAGCAGTACTTC.

In its sample, this clone was seen a few times. This chain connects TRBV18 to TRBJ1-1, with D maybe TRBD1 (5 bases). The CDR3 is 15 residues long. V was trimmed by 6 bases and J by 6 bases, leaving 20 bases between them. CDR1 is KGHSH, CDR2 LQKENI, per germline. The CDR3 DNA follows: TGTGCCAGCTCTCTCACATTGGGGGTAAGGTCTGAAGCTTTCTTT. It translates to CASSLTLGVRSEAFF. The whole variable domain, remainder taken from reference TRBV18 and TRBJ1-1, is NAGVMQNPRHLVRRRGQEARLRCSPMKGHSHVYWYRQLPEEGLKFMVYLQKENIIDESGMPKERFSAEFPKEGPSILRIQQVVRGDSAAYFCASSLTLGVRSEAFFGQGTRLTVV.

The V call is TRBV29-1, the J call TRBJ1-3, with TRBD1 as a possible D gene (5 bases). Trimming removed 3 bases from V and 2 bases from J, with 11 bases in between. CDR3 length: 14 amino acids. In germline, CDR1 is SQVTM, CDR2 ANQGSEA. CDR3 sequence: CSVELPGTGNTIYF. DNA for the CDR3: TGCAGCGTTGAGCTCCCAGGGACTGGAAACACCATATATTTT.

The chain employs TRBV6-8 and TRBJ1-2; 9 nucleotides align to TRBD1. The junction had 12 bases not matched to a gene; V was cut back by 5 bases and J by 8 bases. Germline CDR1 and CDR2: MNHGY and SAAAGT. The CDR3 extends over 15 amino acids. The DNA for the CDR3 is TGTGCCAGCAGTGCCGAACAGGGGGCGAAAAGGGGCTACACCTTC. Translation gives CASSAEQGAKRGYTF.

This chain uses TRBV28 with TRBJ2-7; 10 positions agree with TRBD2. After removal of 2 bases from V and 3 bases from J, the junction contained 1 base not matched to a gene. The germline V gene encodes CDR1 MDHEN and CDR2 SYDVKM. The CDR3 runs 14 residues. The CDR3 region is CASSLTSGVYEQYF. CDR3 nucleotide sequence: TGTGCCAGCAGTTTAACTAGCGGGGTCTACGAGCAGTACTTC.

The chain combines TRBV6-8 with TRBJ1-1; a possible D gene is TRBD1 (5 bases). The germline V and J ends were trimmed by 3 bases and 3 bases, with 14 bases remaining between them. The CDR3 runs to 15 residues. CDR1 and CDR2 from the germline V gene are MNHGY and SAAAGT. The CDR3 DNA reads TGTGCCAGCAGTTATCTAAGGGGCGTTGACACTGAAGCTTTCTTT. Protein sequence: CASSYLRGVDTEAFF.

V gene TRBV9 combines with J gene TRBJ1-3; D is undetermined. This CDR3 region has 16 residues. Between the trimmed V and J ends, which lost 0 bases and 4 bases, there was a span of 14 bases. CDR1 is SGDLS, CDR2 YYNGEE, per germline. CDR3 sequence: CASSVGPSGSGNTIYF. The DNA for the CDR3 is TGTGCCAGCAGCGTAGGTCCCTCGGGGTCCGGAAACACCATATATTTT.

The chain has TRBV19 and TRBJ2-2; D may be TRBD1 (6 bases). V lost 5 bases, J lost 6 bases, and 10 bases lay in between. From germline, CDR1 is LNHDA and CDR2 SQIVND (reference sequence). This CDR3 has 13 residues. CDR3 DNA sequence: TGTGCCAGTAGTTACAGGGTTTCCGGGGAGCTGTTTTTT. Translating it yields CASSYRVSGELFF.

The chain recombines TRBV30 with TRBJ2-1; a weak D match, TRBD2 (7 bases). V gave up 4 bases and J gave up 6 bases, with 10 bases separating them. CDR1 is GTSNPN and CDR2 is SVGIG in the germline V gene (reference sequence). This CDR3 has 12 residues. The CDR3 bases are TGTGCCTGGATTAGGGGGGGCAATGAGCAGTTCTTC. The encoded protein is CAWIRGGNEQFF.

The chain combines TRBV19 with TRBJ2-3; unclear D gene. Trimming stripped 4 bases from V and 2 bases from J, with 13 bases between. Germline assignment: CDR1 LNHDA and CDR2 SQIVND (reference sequence). The CDR3 covers 15 residues. The CDR3 loop is CASSSLPQVTDTQYF. DNA for the CDR3: TGTGCCAGTAGTAGTCTTCCTCAGGTCACAGATACGCAGTATTTT. The full variable domain, in which reference TRBV19 and TRBJ2-3 provide the parts outside the CDR3, is DGGITQSPKYLFRKEGQNVTLSCEQNLNHDAMYWYRQDPGQGLRLIYYSQIVNDFQKGDIAEGYSVSREKKESFPLTVTSAQKNPTAFYLCASSSLPQVTDTQYFGPGTRLTVL.

V is TRBV28 and J is TRBJ2-7, with D maybe TRBD1 (5 bases). CDR1 is MDHEN and CDR2 is SYDVKM in the germline V gene. With 11 bases removed from V and 6 bases from J, the gap between germline ends came to 17 bases. The CDR3 length is 12 residues. The CDR3 DNA is TGTGCCGTTCGACCCAGGGTCGGCGAGCAGTACTTC. Its translation is CAVRPRVGEQYF.

CDR3 DNA: TGTGCCACCAGCAGAGTTACAGGGTCTAGCTATGGCTACACCTTC. Translated: CATSRVTGSSYGYTF. The chain carries TRBV15 and TRBJ1-2, with D possibly matching TRBD1 (6 bases). This CDR3 region has 15 residues. The germline gives CDR1 LNHNV, CDR2 YYDKDF (reference sequence). V was shortened by 1 base and J by 4 bases, with 13 bases between the two germline ends.